The 3 T cell receptor beta chains reported below all come from one sample, sequenced in a study of T cell repertoires in cytomegalovirus infection. TCRdb ran MiXCR on the reads and lists one entry per CDR3 protein. This repertoire shows fewer than 650,000 distinct CDR3 sequences, 35% to 50% found once; its top ten account for 48%. Their antigens are not known. Sequencing used cultured PBMCs, obtained from culture after CMV antigen stimulation. The origin of the receptors is a human donor in good health (CMV status not recorded). Some clones in this sample may be carry-over from other donors' samples.

The rearrangement joins TRBV7-4 to TRBJ2-4; D may correspond to TRBD1 or TRBD2 (6 bases each). The CDR3 contains 16 residues. Trimming pared 5 bases from V and 0 bases from J, leaving 14 bases between. The germline V gene has CDR1 SGHVT and CDR2 SQSDAQ. This CDR3 reads CASSSPGGLAKNIQYF. As DNA, the CDR3 is TGTGCCAGCAGCAGTCCCGGGGGCCTAGCCAAAAACATTCAGTACTTC.

The CDR3 DNA sequence: TGTGCCAGCAGTCCTCATGGCGGTGAAAAACTGTTTTTT. Translated: CASSPHGGEKLFF. This chain connects TRBV12-3 or TRBV12-4 to TRBJ1-4; no firm D call. V lost 5 bases and J lost 7, with 11 bases in between. The length of the CDR3 is 13 residues.

In nucleotides, the CDR3 is TGTGCCAGCAGGAAGGTGTTTTACACAGGCACAGATACGCAGTATTTT. It yields the protein CASRKVFYTGTDTQYF. The chain employs TRBV6-1 and TRBJ2-3; D is unresolved. CDR1 is MNHNS, CDR2 SASEGT, per germline. The V end lost 6 bases, the J end lost 1 base, and 17 bases lay between the germline ends. This CDR3 has 16 amino acids.